This entry concerns a single TCR beta chain. Its cognate antigen is unknown. Using immunoSEQ multiplex PCR, the repertoire was profiled, and TCRdb retains in-frame clones only, with some absent. Of about 130,000 clones in the sample, around 94% were seen once. The data originate from a study of human thymus T cells. The source of the thymus tissue was resections taken during corrective heart surgery. Overall study findings and caveats: V and J genes seemed to be used with bias in thymic and blood repertoires. Related research found strongly overlapping thymic repertoires in unrelated individuals.

V lost 1 base and J 5 bases, leaving 12 bases between the germline ends. Germline assignment: CDR1 MGHRA and CDR2 YSYEKL. The CDR3 runs 14 residues. J is TRBJ2-7 and V is TRBV4-1; possible D gene TRBD1, 6 bases. The sequence was collected from a boy in the first two years of life with a congenital heart defect but otherwise immunologically healthy. The sequenced sample consisted of thymus tissue. DNA of the CDR3: TGCGCCAGCAGCCAAGCAACAGGGAACGACGAGCAGTACTTC. Translated, it gives CASSQATGNDEQYF.